This T cell receptor beta chain was recovered during a study of vaccination effects on CD4 cells after COVID-19. About the study: Sequencing followed a ViraFEST assay step that expanded antigen-specific CD4+ T cells with viral peptide pools. Post-vaccination samples were obtained at early and late time points from a few convalescent patients. Post-vaccine samples followed the second dose by a median of 72 days. Study conclusions and caveats: Marked clonal contraction was seen in infection- and vaccine-induced clones late after vaccination.

Germline CDR1 SGHVS, CDR2 FQNEAQ. Losses at the gene ends were 10 bases for V and 1 base for J; bases not matched to a gene: 7. The CDR3 contains 13 residues. The table came from immunoSEQ multiplex PCR; TCRdb's copy has only in-frame clones and leaves some out. The sample contains 40,000 to 45,000 clones, 76% of which appear only once. CD4+ T cells were isolated after about nine days of culture. The infection with SARS-CoV-2 (confirmed by PCR) occurred in this person between March and December 2020. Every participant took two doses of the BNT162b2 or mRNA-1273 vaccine. This clone was seen a few times. Its antigen is unknown.

This rearrangement joins TRBV7-8 to TRBJ2-7; TRBD1 agrees at 7 bases. Specimen: CD4+ T cells from PBMCs cultured without peptide, collected after COVID-19 vaccination. The receptor was isolated from a human donor who had a prior SARS-CoV-2 infection. Here the CDR3 reads CANAQGRSYEQYF. The CDR3 nucleotides read TGTGCCAACGCACAGGGGCGGTCCTACGAGCAGTACTTC.